The clone carrying this TCR beta chain was detected a few times. Its cognate antigen is unknown. Some clones are missing from TCRdb's copy, which holds only in-frame ones; the method was immunoSEQ multiplex PCR. This sample has 250,000 to 400,000 clones, with around 90% found just once. CDR3 length equals 15 residues. Germline lookup yields CDR1 SGHTA and CDR2 FQGNSA. Trimming shortened V by 2 bases and J by 6 bases, and 11 bases separated the two germline ends. The sample comes from a study of cytomegalovirus exposure and HLA in healthy donors. Study findings and constraints: In vitro work confirmed that a few CMV-associated chains recognize CMV antigens.

The rearrangement joins TRBV7-2 to TRBJ1-6; D possibly corresponds to TRBD1 (5 bases). The TCR sequence derives from a man aged 30 to 45 in good health and CMV-seronegative. Sequencing used PBMCs. CDR3 amino acids: CASSLLSGANSPLHF. In DNA form, the CDR3 reads TGTGCCAGCAGCTTATTGTCTGGGGCTAATTCACCCCTCCACTTT.